The rows below give T cell receptor beta chains drawn from one sample of a study of blood T cell repertoires in COVID-19. Assay used: immunoSEQ multiplex PCR; TCRdb lists only in-frame clones, some missing. Counted here are about 140,000 clones, more than 70% occurring once; the ten biggest clones make up around 8.5%. Specimen: peripheral blood. These TCRs come from a woman aged 60-75 years with acute or convalescent COVID-19. Both conserved end residues are part of each CDR3. The order of the fields is CDR3 DNA, CDR3 protein, D gene, J gene, clone size, V gene. The D gene is left open where the match is weak. Clone size is stated in some rows and not others, as once, few, many or a class when expanded.

CDR3 DNA: TGTGCCAGCAGCCTCCTCCGGGACAGGGGGCCCTACGAGCAGTACTTC
CDR3 protein: CASSLLRDRGPYEQYF
D gene: TRBD1
J gene: TRBJ2-7
clone size: NA
V gene: TRBV7-8

CDR3 DNA: TGTGCCAGCTCACTTGGGACAGGGGTCAATTCACCCCTCCACTTT
CDR3 protein: CASSLGTGVNSPLHF
D gene: TRBD1
J gene: TRBJ1-6
clone size: NA
V gene: TRBV18

CDR3 DNA: TGTGCCAGCAGTCCAGCCAGGACAGGGGTCCTCCCCTCCTCCTACGAGCAGTACTTC
CDR3 protein: CASSPARTGVLPSSYEQYF
D gene: TRBD1
J gene: TRBJ2-7
clone size: NA
V gene: TRBV28

CDR3 DNA: TGTGCCAGCAACACAGGGTTCGCTGAAGCTTTCTTT
CDR3 protein: CASNTGFAEAFF
D gene: NA
J gene: TRBJ1-1
clone size: NA
V gene: TRBV2

CDR3 DNA: TGTGCCTGGAGGGGGGCGGCCTCCTACGAGCAGTACTTC
CDR3 protein: CAWRGAASYEQYF
D gene: NA
J gene: TRBJ2-7
clone size: NA
V gene: TRBV30

CDR3 DNA: TGCGCCAGCAGCTTGGCTGGGACAGGGGGCTACGAGCAGTACTTC
CDR3 protein: CASSLAGTGGYEQYF
D gene: TRBD1
J gene: TRBJ2-7
clone size: NA
V gene: TRBV5-1

CDR3 DNA: TGCGCCAGCAGCCAAGATCCTGCGGGACAGGGGGCGAGGAGCAATCAGCCCCAGCATTTT
CDR3 protein: CASSQDPAGQGARSNQPQHF
D gene: TRBD1
J gene: TRBJ1-5
clone size: NA
V gene: TRBV4-1

CDR3 DNA: TGTGCCAGCAGCCCCTACAGAGATGAGCAGTTCTTC
CDR3 protein: CASSPYRDEQFF
D gene: NA
J gene: TRBJ2-1
clone size: NA
V gene: TRBV11-1

CDR3 DNA: TGCGCCAGCAGCCCGCGGGGCAGTGCTCTAATCCAAGAGACCCAGTACTTC
CDR3 protein: CASSPRGSALIQETQYF
D gene: NA
J gene: TRBJ2-5
clone size: NA
V gene: TRBV4-1

CDR3 DNA: TGTGCCATCAGTGAGACCAGGGACACTGAAGCTTTCTTT
CDR3 protein: CAISETRDTEAFF
D gene: NA
J gene: TRBJ1-1
clone size: NA
V gene: TRBV10-3

CDR3 DNA: TGTGCCAGCAGTGCGGGACAGGGAACAGATACGCAGTATTTT
CDR3 protein: CASSAGQGTDTQYF
D gene: TRBD1
J gene: TRBJ2-3
clone size: NA
V gene: TRBV2

CDR3 DNA: TGTGCCAGCAGTTTTTCAGGAACAACTAATGAAAAACTGTTTTTT
CDR3 protein: CASSFSGTTNEKLFF
D gene: NA
J gene: TRBJ1-4
clone size: once
V gene: TRBV7-6

CDR3 DNA: TGTGCCAGCAGTTACGAGGGTAGCTCCTACAATGAGCAGTTCTTC
CDR3 protein: CASSYEGSSYNEQFF
D gene: NA
J gene: TRBJ2-1
clone size: NA
V gene: TRBV6-5

CDR3 DNA: TGTGCCAGCAGCTTTAGCGGGGGTGGCTCCTACAATGAGCAGTTCTTC
CDR3 protein: CASSFSGGGSYNEQFF
D gene: TRBD2
J gene: TRBJ2-1
clone size: NA
V gene: TRBV7-9

CDR3 DNA: TGTGCCAGCAGCTTGGAGGGGAACTATGGCTACACCTTC
CDR3 protein: CASSLEGNYGYTF
D gene: NA
J gene: TRBJ1-2
clone size: NA
V gene: TRBV5-4

CDR3 DNA: TGTGCCAGCAGCCAAGGAGAGGGACTAGCGGGGGGATACAATGAGCAGTTCTTC
CDR3 protein: CASSQGEGLAGGYNEQFF
D gene: TRBD2
J gene: TRBJ2-1
clone size: NA
V gene: TRBV4-2

CDR3 DNA: TGTGCCAGCAGCTTAGACAGGGGACAAGAGACCCAGTACTTC
CDR3 protein: CASSLDRGQETQYF
D gene: NA
J gene: TRBJ2-5
clone size: NA
V gene: TRBV11-2

CDR3 DNA: TGTGCCAGCAGCCTCAGACAGAAGAATTCACCCCTCCACTTT
CDR3 protein: CASSLRQKNSPLHF
D gene: NA
J gene: TRBJ1-6
clone size: NA
V gene: TRBV3-1/TRBV3-2

CDR3 DNA: TGCGCCAGCAGCCCATCCCCCCGGTCTAGTAGCACAGATACGCAGTATTTT
CDR3 protein: CASSPSPRSSSTDTQYF
D gene: NA
J gene: TRBJ2-3
clone size: NA
V gene: TRBV5-1

CDR3 DNA: TGCGCCAGCAGCTTGGATCCAGGGAGGGCGGCCACTGAAGCTTTCTTT
CDR3 protein: CASSLDPGRAATEAFF
D gene: NA
J gene: TRBJ1-1
clone size: NA
V gene: TRBV5-1

CDR3 DNA: TGTGCCAGCAGCCCCGGACAGGGTCGGTACGAGCAGTACTTC
CDR3 protein: CASSPGQGRYEQYF
D gene: TRBD1
J gene: TRBJ2-7
clone size: few
V gene: TRBV7-3

CDR3 DNA: TGTGCCAGCAGCAATCTTGGGTGGACAGGAACCTCCTACGAGCAGTACTTC
CDR3 protein: CASSNLGWTGTSYEQYF
D gene: TRBD1
J gene: TRBJ2-7
clone size: NA
V gene: TRBV11-2

CDR3 DNA: TGCGCCAGCAGCCAAGATGGGGGCGGCCTAGCTGAAAAACTGTTTTTT
CDR3 protein: CASSQDGGGLAEKLFF
D gene: NA
J gene: TRBJ1-4
clone size: NA
V gene: TRBV4-3

CDR3 DNA: TGTGCCTGGAGTGGGGGACGGGGGGGATTCTACGAGCAGTACTTC
CDR3 protein: CAWSGGRGGFYEQYF
D gene: TRBD2
J gene: TRBJ2-7
clone size: NA
V gene: TRBV30

CDR3 DNA: TGTGCCAGCAGCTTAGCCGGGGGGTGGGCAGGGTACAATGAGCAGTTCTTC
CDR3 protein: CASSLAGGWAGYNEQFF
D gene: TRBD2
J gene: TRBJ2-1
clone size: NA
V gene: TRBV11-3

CDR3 DNA: TGTGCCAGCAGCCAAGGACTAGCGGGGGCCCAAGAGACCCAGTACTTC
CDR3 protein: CASSQGLAGAQETQYF
D gene: TRBD2
J gene: TRBJ2-5
clone size: NA
V gene: TRBV3-1/TRBV3-2

CDR3 DNA: TGTGCCTCGTCCCGGTCTTACAATGAGCAGTTCTTC
CDR3 protein: CASSRSYNEQFF
D gene: NA
J gene: TRBJ2-1
clone size: NA
V gene: TRBV12-3/TRBV12-4

CDR3 DNA: TGTGCCAGCAGTTTCGGAGGGTTTGGCGGCTACACCTTC
CDR3 protein: CASSFGGFGGYTF
D gene: NA
J gene: TRBJ1-2
clone size: NA
V gene: TRBV6-5

CDR3 DNA: TGTGCCAGCAATTTAATACAGAGAAACACCATATATTTT
CDR3 protein: CASNLIQRNTIYF
D gene: NA
J gene: TRBJ1-3
clone size: NA
V gene: TRBV12-3/TRBV12-4

CDR3 DNA: TGTGCCACCAGTGATTTTGACAGATCCTCGAGGGAGACCCAGTACTTC
CDR3 protein: CATSDFDRSSRETQYF
D gene: NA
J gene: TRBJ2-5
clone size: NA
V gene: TRBV24-1

CDR3 DNA: TGTGCCAGTAGTACCCGACAGGAAAATTCACCCCTCCACTTT
CDR3 protein: CASSTRQENSPLHF
D gene: NA
J gene: TRBJ1-6
clone size: NA
V gene: TRBV19

CDR3 DNA: TGTGCCAGCAGCCAAGGGACAGGGGGCCAAGTTTTCTTT
CDR3 protein: CASSQGTGGQVFF
D gene: TRBD1
J gene: TRBJ1-1
clone size: NA
V gene: TRBV3-1/TRBV3-2

CDR3 DNA: TGTGCCAGTAGTCCCAGGGGAGACTATGGCTACACCTTC
CDR3 protein: CASSPRGDYGYTF
D gene: NA
J gene: TRBJ1-2
clone size: NA
V gene: TRBV19

CDR3 DNA: TGTGCCAGCAGTGAAGCGCCGGGTTATGGCTACACCTTC
CDR3 protein: CASSEAPGYGYTF
D gene: NA
J gene: TRBJ1-2
clone size: NA
V gene: TRBV6-1

CDR3 DNA: TGTGCCAGCCCCTTCAGGGGTAGGTATCGGAACACTGAAGCTTTCTTT
CDR3 protein: CASPFRGRYRNTEAFF
D gene: NA
J gene: TRBJ1-1
clone size: once
V gene: TRBV21-1

CDR3 DNA: TGTGCCAGCAGTTACGGAGGGACAGTTATGAACACTGAAGCTTTCTTT
CDR3 protein: CASSYGGTVMNTEAFF
D gene: TRBD1
J gene: TRBJ1-1
clone size: NA
V gene: TRBV6-2/TRBV6-3

CDR3 DNA: TGTGCCACCACCCTCGGACTAGCGGGGACCCAAGAGACCCAGTACTTC
CDR3 protein: CATTLGLAGTQETQYF
D gene: TRBD2
J gene: TRBJ2-5
clone size: NA
V gene: TRBV24-1

CDR3 DNA: TGTGCCAGCTCTATACAGGGGAGAGAGACCCAGTACTTC
CDR3 protein: CASSIQGRETQYF
D gene: TRBD1
J gene: TRBJ2-5
clone size: NA
V gene: TRBV18

CDR3 DNA: TGTGCCTGGAGTGTCGGGGGACAGGTAAATCAGCCCCAGCATTTT
CDR3 protein: CAWSVGGQVNQPQHF
D gene: TRBD1
J gene: TRBJ1-5
clone size: NA
V gene: TRBV30

CDR3 DNA: TGTGCCACCAGTGACCCGGGACAGAGGAGCTCTGGGGCCAACGTCCTGACTTTC
CDR3 protein: CATSDPGQRSSGANVLTF
D gene: TRBD1
J gene: TRBJ2-6
clone size: NA
V gene: TRBV24-1

CDR3 DNA: TGTGCCAGCAGCTTAGACAGGCCCAATGAGCAGTTCTTC
CDR3 protein: CASSLDRPNEQFF
D gene: NA
J gene: TRBJ2-1
clone size: NA
V gene: TRBV11-2

CDR3 DNA: TGTGCCAGCAGCTTCTATATAGGGGAGGACAGGGACTACACCTTC
CDR3 protein: CASSFYIGEDRDYTF
D gene: TRBD1
J gene: TRBJ1-2
clone size: NA
V gene: TRBV3-1/TRBV3-2

CDR3 DNA: TGTGCCAGCAGCTTTTCGGTCAGGGGCACCGGGGAGCTGTTTTTT
CDR3 protein: CASSFSVRGTGELFF
D gene: NA
J gene: TRBJ2-2
clone size: NA
V gene: TRBV5-6

CDR3 DNA: TGCGCCAGCAGCTTGGACAGTACCTCCAATCAGCCCCAGCATTTT
CDR3 protein: CASSLDSTSNQPQHF
D gene: NA
J gene: TRBJ1-5
clone size: NA
V gene: TRBV5-1

CDR3 DNA: TGTGCCAGCACCCCTACCCCGGGACATAGCACAGATACGCAGTATTTT
CDR3 protein: CASTPTPGHSTDTQYF
D gene: NA
J gene: TRBJ2-3
clone size: once
V gene: TRBV11-1

CDR3 DNA: TGTGCCAGCAGCGTTCAGGGGTTTGGTCAGCCCCAGCATTTT
CDR3 protein: CASSVQGFGQPQHF
D gene: NA
J gene: TRBJ1-5
clone size: NA
V gene: TRBV5-4

CDR3 DNA: TGCGCCAGCCGTACAGGGCTCTCTGGAAACACCATATATTTT
CDR3 protein: CASRTGLSGNTIYF
D gene: NA
J gene: TRBJ1-3
clone size: NA
V gene: TRBV5-1

CDR3 DNA: TGTGCCAGCAGTAGTTTCAGGGGGACCGAGCAGTACTTC
CDR3 protein: CASSSFRGTEQYF
D gene: TRBD1
J gene: TRBJ2-7
clone size: NA
V gene: TRBV12-3/TRBV12-4

CDR3 DNA: TGTGCCACCAGCAGTGAAAGGACGGGGTCCTACGAGCAGTACTTC
CDR3 protein: CATSSERTGSYEQYF
D gene: NA
J gene: TRBJ2-7
clone size: once
V gene: TRBV15

CDR3 DNA: TGTGCCAGTAGTAACAAAGAGCGTCCGAAGAGTAAGCAGTACTTC
CDR3 protein: CASSNKERPKSKQYF
D gene: NA
J gene: TRBJ2-7
clone size: NA
V gene: TRBV19